The clone carrying this T cell receptor (beta chain) came up once. These data originate in a study of blood T cell repertoires in COVID-19. On the study more broadly: Sources were T cells, B-cell-depleted T cells, or PBMCs; the material itself was cDNA or gDNA.

V shed 0 bases and J 5 bases; nucleotides not matched to a gene: 13. Per the germline V gene, CDR1 is ENHRY and CDR2 is SYGVKD. CDR3 length: 19 amino acids. Sequenced by immunoSEQ multiplex PCR; TCRdb stores in-frame clones only, minus some. The sample shows about 300,000 clones, about 86% of them seen only once. V is TRBV10-3 and J is TRBJ1-5, with 10 bases that match TRBD1. Sequencing was performed on peripheral blood. The sequence was obtained from a woman aged 45-65 years with acute or convalescent COVID-19. In DNA, the CDR3 is TGTGCCATCAGTGAGTCGATAATCTCGGGACAGGGGAAAGATCAGCCCCAGCATTTT. As protein: CAISESIISGQGKDQPQHF.